The rows below give T cell receptor beta chains drawn from one sample of a study of blood T cell repertoires in COVID-19. Sequenced by immunoSEQ multiplex PCR; TCRdb stores in-frame clones only, minus some. This sample has more than 200,000 clones, with around four fifths found just once. Sequenced: peripheral blood. The receptors come from a middle-aged woman with active or convalescent COVID-19. The CDR3 runs from the conserved cysteine through the conserved F or W. The order of the fields is D gene, J gene, V gene, clone size, CDR3 length, CDR3 DNA, CDR3 protein. A D gene is named only where the DNA matches it firmly. Clone size is shown for a subset of rows, as once, few, many or a class of expanded clone.

d_call: .; j_call: TRBJ1-1; v_call: TRBV3-1/TRBV3-2; clone_size: .; cdr3_length: 13; cdr3_nt: TGTGCCAGCAGCCAAACCATGGGAGGTGAGGCTTTCTTT; cdr3_aa: CASSQTMGGEAFF
d_call: .; j_call: TRBJ2-7; v_call: TRBV6-5; clone_size: .; cdr3_length: 15; cdr3_nt: TGTGCCAGCAGTTACCGCTGGGACACCTCCTACGAGCAGTACTTC; cdr3_aa: CASSYRWDTSYEQYF
d_call: TRBD1; j_call: TRBJ1-1; v_call: TRBV3-1/TRBV3-2; clone_size: .; cdr3_length: 13; cdr3_nt: TGTGCCAGCAGCCGGAACAGGGGAACTGAAGCTTTCTTT; cdr3_aa: CASSRNRGTEAFF
d_call: .; j_call: TRBJ1-1; v_call: TRBV9; clone_size: .; cdr3_length: 16; cdr3_nt: TGTGCCAGCAGCGTAGGGTCCTACATCGGAGACACTGAAGCTTTCTTT; cdr3_aa: CASSVGSYIGDTEAFF
d_call: TRBD1; j_call: TRBJ2-7; v_call: TRBV2; clone_size: .; cdr3_length: 15; cdr3_nt: TGTGCCAGCAGTGGGTTCGTAGGGACAGGGATTGAGCAGTACTTC; cdr3_aa: CASSGFVGTGIEQYF
d_call: .; j_call: TRBJ2-5; v_call: TRBV9; clone_size: .; cdr3_length: 12; cdr3_nt: TGTGCCAGCAGCGTTTCTCACGGGACCCAGTACTTC; cdr3_aa: CASSVSHGTQYF
d_call: .; j_call: TRBJ2-2; v_call: TRBV21-1; clone_size: .; cdr3_length: 19; cdr3_nt: TGTGCCAGCAGCAACCTCGAAGGGCTAGCGGGGGAAAAGACCGGGGAGCTGTTTTTT; cdr3_aa: CASSNLEGLAGEKTGELFF
d_call: .; j_call: TRBJ1-1; v_call: TRBV19; clone_size: .; cdr3_length: 18; cdr3_nt: TGTGCCAGTAGTAGCAGAAAGCGGTGGCCCGACCTGGACACTGAAGCTTTCTTT; cdr3_aa: CASSSRKRWPDLDTEAFF
d_call: TRBD1; j_call: TRBJ2-7; v_call: TRBV11-2; clone_size: .; cdr3_length: 13; cdr3_nt: TGTGCCAGCAGCCCCTCTCAGGGGGCCGAGCAGTACTTC; cdr3_aa: CASSPSQGAEQYF
d_call: .; j_call: TRBJ2-2; v_call: TRBV5-6; clone_size: .; cdr3_length: 15; cdr3_nt: TGTGCCAGCAGCTTGGGACAGGTTATTCGCCGGGAGCTGTTTTTT; cdr3_aa: CASSLGQVIRRELFF
d_call: .; j_call: TRBJ1-2; v_call: TRBV28; clone_size: .; cdr3_length: 14; cdr3_nt: TGTGCCAGCAGTTCCGTTGACAGAACCTATGGCTACACCTTC; cdr3_aa: CASSSVDRTYGYTF
d_call: TRBD1; j_call: TRBJ2-1; v_call: TRBV7-9; clone_size: few; cdr3_length: 15; cdr3_nt: TGTGCCAGCACTATCGGGACAGGGGGACTCAATGAGCAGTTCTTC; cdr3_aa: CASTIGTGGLNEQFF
d_call: .; j_call: TRBJ1-2; v_call: TRBV19; clone_size: .; cdr3_length: 13; cdr3_nt: TGTGCCAGTAGTCGCAGTTCTAACTATGGCTACACCTTC; cdr3_aa: CASSRSSNYGYTF
d_call: .; j_call: TRBJ2-7; v_call: TRBV19; clone_size: .; cdr3_length: 14; cdr3_nt: TGTGCCAGTAGTATCGTTGGGGGGTCCTACGAGCAGTACTTC; cdr3_aa: CASSIVGGSYEQYF
d_call: .; j_call: TRBJ1-5; v_call: TRBV7-2; clone_size: once; cdr3_length: 12; cdr3_nt: TGTGCCAGCAGTCTCAGGGGCCAGCCCCAGCATTTT; cdr3_aa: CASSLRGQPQHF
d_call: TRBD1; j_call: TRBJ1-2; v_call: TRBV6-2/TRBV6-3; clone_size: .; cdr3_length: 15; cdr3_nt: TGTGCCAGCAGTAAAATGGGACAGGCGGTCGCTGGCTACACCTTC; cdr3_aa: CASSKMGQAVAGYTF
d_call: .; j_call: TRBJ1-6; v_call: TRBV6-5; clone_size: .; cdr3_length: 13; cdr3_nt: TGTGCCAGCAAGGGAGCCTATAATTCACCCCTCCACTTT; cdr3_aa: CASKGAYNSPLHF
d_call: .; j_call: TRBJ2-7; v_call: TRBV19; clone_size: .; cdr3_length: 13; cdr3_nt: TGTGCCAGTAGTGTTGAGATGGGGGCCGAGCAGTACTTC; cdr3_aa: CASSVEMGAEQYF
d_call: .; j_call: TRBJ2-7; v_call: TRBV24-1; clone_size: .; cdr3_length: 15; cdr3_nt: TGTGCCACCAGTGTCGGAGCAGGGGTGACCTACGAGCAGTACTTC; cdr3_aa: CATSVGAGVTYEQYF
d_call: TRBD1; j_call: TRBJ2-6; v_call: TRBV5-1; clone_size: .; cdr3_length: 16; cdr3_nt: TGCGCCAGCAGCGGCGGGACAGGGGTTGGGGCCAACGTCCTGACTTTC; cdr3_aa: CASSGGTGVGANVLTF
d_call: .; j_call: TRBJ1-2; v_call: TRBV2; clone_size: few; cdr3_length: 13; cdr3_nt: TGTGCCAGCAGTGAAGTTTGGGGGGGCGGCTACACCTTC; cdr3_aa: CASSEVWGGGYTF
d_call: .; j_call: TRBJ2-2; v_call: TRBV5-1; clone_size: .; cdr3_length: 13; cdr3_nt: TGCGCCAGCAGCCCCGCGAACACCGGGGAGCTGTTTTTT; cdr3_aa: CASSPANTGELFF
d_call: .; j_call: TRBJ1-1; v_call: TRBV19; clone_size: once; cdr3_length: 13; cdr3_nt: TGTGCCAGTAGTATGGCAGGGGCAGCTGAAGCTTTCTTT; cdr3_aa: CASSMAGAAEAFF
d_call: TRBD2; j_call: TRBJ2-3; v_call: TRBV9; clone_size: .; cdr3_length: 14; cdr3_nt: TGTGCCAGCTCAAGACTAGCAACAACAGATACGCAGTATTTT; cdr3_aa: CASSRLATTDTQYF
d_call: .; j_call: TRBJ2-3; v_call: TRBV2; clone_size: .; cdr3_length: 15; cdr3_nt: TGTGCCAGCAGGGATCAGGGGCAGGGCACAGATACGCAGTATTTT; cdr3_aa: CASRDQGQGTDTQYF
d_call: .; j_call: TRBJ1-5; v_call: TRBV4-3; clone_size: once; cdr3_length: 16; cdr3_nt: TGCGCCAGCAGCCAAGATATGGCAGGTGGCAATCAGCCCCAGCATTTT; cdr3_aa: CASSQDMAGGNQPQHF
d_call: TRBD2; j_call: TRBJ2-2; v_call: TRBV5-4; clone_size: few; cdr3_length: 15; cdr3_nt: TGTGCCATCTCGGGGGGACTAGGAAACACCGGGGAGCTGTTTTTT; cdr3_aa: CAISGGLGNTGELFF
d_call: TRBD1; j_call: TRBJ1-2; v_call: TRBV9; clone_size: .; cdr3_length: 15; cdr3_nt: TGTGCCAGCAGCGCCGCCGGGGACAGGGGGAGAGGCTACACCTTC; cdr3_aa: CASSAAGDRGRGYTF
d_call: .; j_call: TRBJ2-2; v_call: TRBV28; clone_size: .; cdr3_length: 18; cdr3_nt: TGTGCCAGCAGTTTATACGCGGGGTCGACCTCCGGGGGCGGGGAGCTGTTTTTT; cdr3_aa: CASSLYAGSTSGGGELFF
d_call: .; j_call: TRBJ1-2; v_call: TRBV19; clone_size: .; cdr3_length: 13; cdr3_nt: TGTGCCAGTAGTATAGATTCCGGCGGTGGCTACACCTTC; cdr3_aa: CASSIDSGGGYTF
d_call: TRBD1; j_call: TRBJ1-2; v_call: TRBV6-5; clone_size: .; cdr3_length: 13; cdr3_nt: TGTGCCAGTAAACAGGGGGTAAACTATGGCTACACCTTC; cdr3_aa: CASKQGVNYGYTF
d_call: TRBD1; j_call: TRBJ1-6; v_call: TRBV9; clone_size: .; cdr3_length: 16; cdr3_nt: TGTGCCAGCAGCGCCTACCGGGACAGCTATAATTCACCCCTCCACTTT; cdr3_aa: CASSAYRDSYNSPLHF
d_call: .; j_call: TRBJ2-7; v_call: TRBV3-1/TRBV3-2; clone_size: .; cdr3_length: 15; cdr3_nt: TGTGCCAGCAGTCTATCCCTTCGGGGTGCCTACGAGCAGTACTTC; cdr3_aa: CASSLSLRGAYEQYF
d_call: TRBD2; j_call: TRBJ2-1; v_call: TRBV9; clone_size: .; cdr3_length: 15; cdr3_nt: TGTGCCAGCAGCGGCGGACTAGCGGGGGCGCCAGGTCAGTTCTTC; cdr3_aa: CASSGGLAGAPGQFF
d_call: .; j_call: TRBJ1-4; v_call: TRBV5-6; clone_size: .; cdr3_length: 16; cdr3_nt: TGTGCCAGCAGCTACCGGTTCGGGGGGCTCAATGAAAAACTGTTTTTT; cdr3_aa: CASSYRFGGLNEKLFF